The entry below gives a single T cell receptor beta chain sequence along with its context. No antigen is known for it. CDR3 size: 13 residues. The V end lost 2 bases, the J end lost 1 base, and 5 bases lay between the germline ends. Germline V lookup: CDR1 KGHSH, CDR2 LQKENI. The data were taken from a study of lymphopenia after photon versus proton radiotherapy. TCRdb's table, derived via immunoSEQ multiplex PCR, lists solely in-frame clones and lacks some. This table has some 70,000 clones, approximately 87% appearing once. Study-wide results and limits: Post-nadir diversity loss with photons came from oligoclonal expansion, particularly CD8+ Temra cells. Under photons, naive T cells and diversity fell while effector/memory populations rose.

The receptor comes from an older man with esophageal cancer. This specimen was peripheral blood, taken from a patient treated with proton-based radiotherapy. The chain couples TRBV18 to TRBJ1-1, with D unclear. The CDR3 is CASSPVRNTEAFF. CDR3 coding DNA: TGTGCCAGCTCACCAGTCAGGAACACTGAAGCTTTCTTT.